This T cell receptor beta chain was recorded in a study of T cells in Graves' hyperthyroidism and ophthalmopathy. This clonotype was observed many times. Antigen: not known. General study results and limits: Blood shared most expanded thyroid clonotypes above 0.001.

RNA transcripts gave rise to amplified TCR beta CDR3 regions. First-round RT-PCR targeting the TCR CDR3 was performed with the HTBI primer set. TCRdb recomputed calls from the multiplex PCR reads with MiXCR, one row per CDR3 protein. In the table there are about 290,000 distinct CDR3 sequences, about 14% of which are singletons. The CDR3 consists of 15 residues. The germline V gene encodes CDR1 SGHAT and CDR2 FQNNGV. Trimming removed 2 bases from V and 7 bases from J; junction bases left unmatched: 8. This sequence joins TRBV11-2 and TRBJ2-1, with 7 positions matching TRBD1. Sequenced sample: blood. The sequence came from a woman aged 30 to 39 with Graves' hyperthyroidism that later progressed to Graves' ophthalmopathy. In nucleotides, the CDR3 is TGTGCCAGCAGCTTACGACAGGGTGACTTGAATGAGCAGTTCTTC. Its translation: CASSLRQGDLNEQFF. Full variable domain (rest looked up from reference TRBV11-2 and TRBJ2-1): EAGVAQSPRYKIIEKRQSVAFWCNPISGHATLYWYQQILGQGPKLLIQFQNNGVVDDSQLPKDRFSAERLKGVDSTLKIQPAKLEDSAVYLCASSLRQGDLNEQFFGPGTRLTVL.